The present TCR beta chain was sequenced within a study of blood T cells in healthy people across ages. The authors ran a second PCR of roughly 6 to 12 cycles using a sample-barcoded 5' primer and a J-beta primer mix. TCRdb redid the calling of the 5' RACE reads with MiXCR, one entry per CDR3 protein. The table has roughly 1,100,000 distinct CDR3 sequences, roughly a quarter seen once. The CDR3 is made up of 15 amino acids. Germline CDR1 LGHDT, CDR2 YNNKEL (reference sequence). V lost 7 bases to trimming and J lost 3 bases, with 18 bases between them. This sample was also put to use in a study of T cells of mothers and their children.

The receptor was derived from a girl aged 2-15 years in good health. Sequencing was done on a sample of blood. J is TRBJ2-5 and V is TRBV3-1, with D perhaps being TRBD1 or TRBD2 (7 bases each). Here the CDR3 reads CASIHDREGKETQYF. The CDR3 nucleotides read TGTGCCAGCATCCACGACAGGGAGGGGAAAGAGACCCAGTACTTC.